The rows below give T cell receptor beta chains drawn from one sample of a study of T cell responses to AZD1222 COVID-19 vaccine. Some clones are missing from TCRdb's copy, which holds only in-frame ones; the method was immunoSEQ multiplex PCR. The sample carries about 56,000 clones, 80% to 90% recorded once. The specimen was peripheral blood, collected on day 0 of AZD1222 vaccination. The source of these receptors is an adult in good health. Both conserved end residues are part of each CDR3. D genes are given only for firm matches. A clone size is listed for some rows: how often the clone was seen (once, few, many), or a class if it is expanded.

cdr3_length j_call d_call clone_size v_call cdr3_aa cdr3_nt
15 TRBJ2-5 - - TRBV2 CASSEAGRIQETQYF TGTGCCAGCAGTGAAGCCGGGCGGATACAAGAGACCCAGTACTTC
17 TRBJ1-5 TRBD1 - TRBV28 CASSLNSGTGLNQPQHF TGTGCCAGCAGTTTAAATAGTGGGACAGGACTGAATCAGCCCCAGCATTTT
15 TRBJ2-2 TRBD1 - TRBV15 CATSRDGQGAGELFF TGTGCCACCAGCAGAGACGGACAGGGGGCGGGGGAGCTGTTTTTT
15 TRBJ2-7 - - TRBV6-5 CASSRDGGTSYEQYF TGTGCCAGCAGCCGGGACGGAGGGACCTCCTACGAGCAGTACTTC
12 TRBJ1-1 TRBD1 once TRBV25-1 CASTSGGTEAFF TGTGCCAGCACCTCAGGGGGCACTGAAGCTTTCTTT
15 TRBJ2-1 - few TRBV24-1 CATSDPVMGYNEQFF TGTGCCACCAGTGATCCCGTCATGGGGTACAATGAGCAGTTCTTC
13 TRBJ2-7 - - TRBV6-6 CASSRTTPYEQYF TGTGCCAGCAGTAGGACTACCCCCTACGAGCAGTACTTC
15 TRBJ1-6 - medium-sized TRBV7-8 CASSLETGRGSPLHF TGTGCCAGCAGCTTAGAAACAGGACGGGGCTCACCCCTCCACTTT
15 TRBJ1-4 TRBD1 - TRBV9 CASSARQGGSEKLFF TGTGCCAGCAGCGCCCGACAGGGGGGGAGTGAAAAACTGTTTTTT
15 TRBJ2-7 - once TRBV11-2 CASSLGQPVSYEQYF TGTGCCAGCAGTCTAGGACAGCCCGTCTCCTACGAGCAGTACTTC
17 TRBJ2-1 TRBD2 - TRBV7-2 CASRPLAGGRGVNEQFF TGTGCCAGCAGGCCACTAGCGGGGGGGCGAGGGGTCAATGAGCAGTTCTTC
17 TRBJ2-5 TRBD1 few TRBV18 CASSPDRVVVSEETQYF TGTGCCAGCTCACCCGACAGGGTGGTCGTGTCGGAAGAGACCCAGTACTTC
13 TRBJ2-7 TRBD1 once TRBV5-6 CASSQRGLYEQYF TGTGCCAGCAGTCAGAGGGGGCTCTACGAGCAGTACTTC
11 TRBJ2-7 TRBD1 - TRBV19 CASSTGGEQYF TGTGCCAGTAGTACAGGGGGCGAGCAGTACTTC
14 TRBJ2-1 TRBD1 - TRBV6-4 CASSPQGALNEQFF TGTGCCAGCAGCCCACAGGGGGCGTTGAATGAGCAGTTCTTC
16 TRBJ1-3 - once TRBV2 CASSEFRAPPGNTIYF TGTGCCAGCAGTGAATTTAGGGCTCCTCCGGGAAACACCATATATTTT
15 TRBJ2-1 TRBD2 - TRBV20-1 CSASRGGYSYNEQFF TGCAGTGCTAGTCGGGGGGGCTACTCCTACAATGAGCAGTTCTTC
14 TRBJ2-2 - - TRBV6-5 CASRASRNTGELFF TGTGCCAGCAGAGCTAGCCGGAACACCGGGGAGCTGTTTTTT
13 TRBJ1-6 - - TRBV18 CASSPGPGSPLHF TGTGCCAGCTCACCCGGCCCGGGATCACCCCTCCACTTT
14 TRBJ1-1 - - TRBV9 CASSVEPGWTEAFF TGTGCCAGCAGCGTAGAACCGGGTTGGACTGAAGCTTTCTTT
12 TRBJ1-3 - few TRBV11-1 CASSQRGDTIYF TGTGCCAGCAGCCAACGGGGAGACACCATATATTTT
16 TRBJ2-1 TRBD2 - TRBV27 CASSYGTSGLSDEQFF TGTGCCAGCAGTTACGGGACTAGCGGGCTAAGCGATGAGCAGTTCTTC
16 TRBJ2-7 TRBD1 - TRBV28 CASSTTAGTGRNEQYF TGTGCCAGCAGCACTACCGCCGGGACAGGGAGAAACGAGCAGTACTTC
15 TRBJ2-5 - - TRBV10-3 CAISESTGMVETQYF TGTGCCATCAGTGAGTCAACAGGAATGGTTGAGACCCAGTACTTC
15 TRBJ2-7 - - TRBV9 CASSADLFSTNEQYF TGTGCCAGCAGCGCCGACCTTTTTAGTACTAACGAGCAGTACTTC
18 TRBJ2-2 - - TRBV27 CASSFRVVGGIGTGELFF TGTGCCAGCAGTTTTAGGGTTGTAGGAGGAATTGGAACCGGGGAGCTGTTTTTT
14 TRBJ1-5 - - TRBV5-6 CASSLGLGNQPQHF TGTGCCAGCAGCTTGGGCCTAGGCAATCAGCCCCAGCATTTT
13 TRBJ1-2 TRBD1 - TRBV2 CASSATGGYGYTF TGTGCCAGCAGTGCCACAGGGGGGTATGGCTACACCTTC
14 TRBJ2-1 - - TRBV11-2 CASSLAGVSNEQFF TGTGCCAGCAGCTTAGCGGGGGTTTCCAATGAGCAGTTCTTC
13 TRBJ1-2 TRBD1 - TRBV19 CASSAGTGFGYTF TGTGCCAGTAGCGCCGGGACAGGCTTTGGCTACACCTTC
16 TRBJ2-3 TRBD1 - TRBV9 CASSSDRTGSTDTQYF TGTGCCAGCAGTTCCGACCGGACAGGGAGTACAGATACGCAGTATTTT
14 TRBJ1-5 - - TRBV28 CASSLGISNQPQHF TGTGCCAGCAGTTTAGGGATTAGCAATCAGCCCCAGCATTTT
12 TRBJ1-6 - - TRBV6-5 CASMRDYSPLHF TGTGCCAGCATGAGGGATTACTCACCCCTCCACTTT
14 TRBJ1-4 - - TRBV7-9 CASSPGRGNEKLFF TGTGCCAGCAGCCCCGGACGGGGTAATGAAAAACTGTTTTTT
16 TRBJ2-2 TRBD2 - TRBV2 CASSSLRLAGTGELFF TGTGCCAGCAGCTCGCTACGACTAGCGGGCACCGGGGAGCTGTTTTTT
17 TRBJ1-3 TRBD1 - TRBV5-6 CASSWGTGSRMRNTIYF TGTGCCAGCAGCTGGGGGACAGGTTCCCGTATGCGAAACACCATATATTTT
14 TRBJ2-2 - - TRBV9 CASSSKGPARELFF TGTGCCAGCAGCTCAAAGGGACCCGCTCGGGAGCTGTTTTTT
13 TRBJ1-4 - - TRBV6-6 CATTGHPNEKLFF TGTGCCACCACGGGACATCCTAATGAAAAACTGTTTTTT
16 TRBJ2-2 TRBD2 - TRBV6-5 CASSYTGGSDTGELFF TGTGCCAGCAGTTACACCGGGGGGTCGGACACCGGGGAGCTGTTTTTT
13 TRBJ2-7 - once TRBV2 CASTLRGSYEQYF TGTGCCAGCACCTTGAGGGGCTCCTACGAGCAGTACTTC
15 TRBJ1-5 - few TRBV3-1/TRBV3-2 CASSQNRVLGQPQHF TGTGCCAGCAGCCAAAACAGGGTTTTAGGTCAGCCCCAGCATTTT
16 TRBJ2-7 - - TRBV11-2 CASSPRVVGGTYEQYF TGTGCCAGCAGCCCCCGGGTTGTAGGTGGGACCTACGAGCAGTACTTC
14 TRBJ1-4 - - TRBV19 CASSSAQANEKLFF TGTGCCAGTAGTAGCGCGCAGGCTAATGAAAAACTGTTTTTT
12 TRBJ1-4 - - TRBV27 CASSPLRGKLFF TGTGCCAGCAGTCCCCTCCGCGGGAAACTGTTTTTT
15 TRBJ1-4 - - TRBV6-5 CASKPAGSHNEKLFF TGTGCCAGCAAACCTGCCGGGAGTCATAATGAAAAACTGTTTTTT
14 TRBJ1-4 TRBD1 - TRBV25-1 CASSVQGAGEKLFF TGTGCCAGCAGTGTACAGGGGGCTGGGGAAAAACTGTTTTTT
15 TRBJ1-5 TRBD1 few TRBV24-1 CATSEGQVGNQPQHF TGTGCCACCAGTGAGGGACAGGTGGGCAATCAGCCCCAGCATTTT
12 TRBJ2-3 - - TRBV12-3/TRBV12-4 CASSLGRDTQYF TGTGCCAGCAGTTTGGGGCGTGATACGCAGTATTTT
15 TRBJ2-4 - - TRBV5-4 CASSGSTGLTNIQYF TGTGCCAGCAGCGGAAGCACGGGACTGACAAACATTCAGTACTTC
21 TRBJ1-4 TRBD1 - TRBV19 CASSLQTSTGTGYTTNEKLFF TGTGCCAGTAGTCTACAAACCTCAACCGGGACAGGCTACACAACTAATGAAAAACTGTTTTTT